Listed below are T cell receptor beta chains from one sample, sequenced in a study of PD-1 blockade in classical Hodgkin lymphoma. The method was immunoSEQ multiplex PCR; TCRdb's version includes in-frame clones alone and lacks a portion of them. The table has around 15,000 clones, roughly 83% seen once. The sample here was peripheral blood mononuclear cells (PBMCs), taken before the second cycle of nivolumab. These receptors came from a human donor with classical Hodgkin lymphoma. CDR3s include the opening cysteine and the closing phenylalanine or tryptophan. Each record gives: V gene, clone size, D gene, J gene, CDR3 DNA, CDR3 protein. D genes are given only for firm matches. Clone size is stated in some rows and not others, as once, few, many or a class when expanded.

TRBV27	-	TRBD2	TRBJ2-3	TGTGCCAGCAGTTGGGCTAGCGGAGCGGATACGCAGTATTTT	CASSWASGADTQYF
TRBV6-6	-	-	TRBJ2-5	TGTGCCAGCAGTTCTGGGGGGTCCACTCAAGAGACCCAGTACTTC	CASSSGGSTQETQYF
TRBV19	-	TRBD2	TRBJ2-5	TGTGCCAGTAGTCACGGGGGGACGGGGCTAGCCCAGTACTTC	CASSHGGTGLAQYF
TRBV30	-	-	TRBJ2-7	TGTGCCGCACAGGGCTCATCCTACGAGCAGTACTTC	CAAQGSSYEQYF
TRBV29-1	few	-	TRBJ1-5	TGCAGCGTTTCTACAGGGTACAATCAGCCCCAGCATTTT	CSVSTGYNQPQHF
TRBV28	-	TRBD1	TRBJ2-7	TGTGCCAGCAGCTTGGGACAGACCTTTCCCCGATTTGACTACGAGCAGTACTTC	CASSLGQTFPRFDYEQYF
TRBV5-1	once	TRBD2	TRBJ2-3	TGCGCCAGCAGCTTGGCGTCGGGAGGAAAGCGGGCAGATACGCAGTATTTT	CASSLASGGKRADTQYF
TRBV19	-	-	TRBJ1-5	TGTGCCAGTAGTATGGGAGGGGATAGCAATCAGCCCCAGCATTTT	CASSMGGDSNQPQHF
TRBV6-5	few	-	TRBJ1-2	TGTGCCAGCAGTCACAGGGCGAGCGGCTACACCTTC	CASSHRASGYTF
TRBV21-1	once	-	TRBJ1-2	TGTGCCAGCACTGACAGCCCATCCCCTAACTATGGCTACACCTTC	CASTDSPSPNYGYTF
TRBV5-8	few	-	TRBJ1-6	TGTGCCAGCAGCTTGGTTAATTCACCCCTCCACTTT	CASSLVNSPLHF
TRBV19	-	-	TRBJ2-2	TGTGCCAGTAGTATAGTTGGGACGGGGCCCGGGGAGCTGTTTTTT	CASSIVGTGPGELFF
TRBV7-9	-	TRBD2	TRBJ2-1	TGTGCCAGCAGCCTACTAGCGTCGGATGAGCAGTTCTTC	CASSLLASDEQFF
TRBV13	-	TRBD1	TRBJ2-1	TGTGCCACCTTTCGGACAGGGGGAGGTGAGCAGTTCTTC	CATFRTGGGEQFF
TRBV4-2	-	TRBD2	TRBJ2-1	TGTGCCAGCAGCCAGGCTAGCGGGGGGGCCGGTAGGAATGAGCAGTTCTTC	CASSQASGGAGRNEQFF
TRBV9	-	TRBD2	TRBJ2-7	TGTGCCAGCAGCCAAACCGGGACTACGGACGAGCAGTACTTC	CASSQTGTTDEQYF
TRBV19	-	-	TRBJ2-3	TGTGCCAGTAGTATAGGGCTTGGCGGAACCCTTGCTAGGAGCACAGATACGCAGTATTTT	CASSIGLGGTLARSTDTQYF
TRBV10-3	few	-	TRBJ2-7	TGTGCCATCAAGACCTTTGAGGAGCAGTACTTC	CAIKTFEEQYF
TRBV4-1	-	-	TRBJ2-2	TGCGCCAGCAGACGAGGGGTTAACACCGGGGAGCTGTTTTTT	CASRRGVNTGELFF
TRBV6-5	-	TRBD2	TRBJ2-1	TGTGCCAGCAAGCGCGGGAGGGCCAACAATGAGCAGTTCTTC	CASKRGRANNEQFF
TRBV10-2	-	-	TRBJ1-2	TGCGCCAGCAGTGAGTCTGGGGGGAGAAAGGACACCTTC	CASSESGGRKDTF
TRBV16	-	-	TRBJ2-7	TGTGCCAGCAGCCAATCAGGGTGGGAGCAGTACTTC	CASSQSGWEQYF
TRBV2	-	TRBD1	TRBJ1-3	TGTGCCAGCAGAGGGACGGACAGGGGACTAGGAAACACCATATATTTT	CASRGTDRGLGNTIYF
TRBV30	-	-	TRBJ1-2	TGTGCCTGGAAGGGTACAGCGGGGTCCTCCGCCTATGGCTACACCTTC	CAWKGTAGSSAYGYTF
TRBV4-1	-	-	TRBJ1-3	TGCGCCAGCAGCCAAGAGAGGGCTACAGGGCGTAGAAACACCATATATTTT	CASSQERATGRRNTIYF
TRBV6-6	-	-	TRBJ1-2	TGTGCCAGCAGTCACAGGGCGAGCGGCTACACCTTC	CASSHRASGYTF
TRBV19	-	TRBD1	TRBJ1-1	TGTGCCAGTAGTATACAGGGGGCGTTGAACACTGAAGCTTTCTTT	CASSIQGALNTEAFF
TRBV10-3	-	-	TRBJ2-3	TGTGCCATCAGGGGGTTTTCGGGAGCTCTGGCAGATACGCAGTATTTT	CAIRGFSGALADTQYF